These 15 T cell receptor beta chains were all obtained from the same sample, sequenced in a study of T cell repertoires in cytomegalovirus infection. One entry per CDR3 protein results from TCRdb running MiXCR on the reads. The data contain a few hundred thousand distinct CDR3 sequences, more than 40% of them singletons. These TCRs' antigens remain unknown. This specimen was cultured PBMCs, taken from culture after CMV antigen stimulation. These receptors all come from a human donor in good health (CMV status not recorded). Some clones in this sample may be carry-over from other donors' samples.

This sequence joins TRBV2 and TRBJ1-1, with TRBD1 matching over 9 bases. After removal of 7 bases from V and 4 bases from J, the junction contained 10 bases not matched to a gene. The CDR3 runs to 15 residues. Germline values: CDR1 SNHLY, CDR2 FYNNEI. The CDR3 reads CASKTRQGGATEAFF. The CDR3 DNA follows: TGTGCCAGCAAAACTAGACAGGGGGGTGCCACTGAAGCTTTCTTT.

This clonotype was seen a few times. This chain joins TRBV7-2 and TRBJ2-3; the D gene could be TRBD1 or TRBD2 (8 bases each). The V end lost 5 bases, the J end lost 4 bases, and 25 bases lay between the germline ends. Germline lookup yields CDR1 SGHTA and CDR2 FQGNSA. This CDR3 is built from 18 residues. The chain's CDR3 is CASSQGALAGGSSDTQYF. The CDR3 nucleotides are TGTGCCAGCAGCCAGGGGGCCTTGGCGGGGGGAAGTTCAGATACGCAGTATTTT.

The chain joins TRBV5-6 to TRBJ1-2; D remains ambiguous. The germline V gene encodes CDR1 SGHDT and CDR2 YYEEEE. This CDR3 region has 13 residues. Trimming took off 0 bases at V and 1 base at J, with 4 bases between the two ends. CDR3 in DNA: TGTGCCAGCAGCTTGGTCATTAACTATGGCTACACCTTC. Encoded protein: CASSLVINYGYTF.

The chain uses TRBV18 and TRBJ2-1; 7 bases align to TRBD1. V was pared by 3 bases and J by 4 bases, with 9 bases of the junction left unmatched. The CDR3 has 16 amino acids. CDR1 and CDR2 from the germline V gene are KGHSH and LQKENI. DNA of the CDR3: TGTGCCAGCTCACCCAATGCCGGGACAGTATACAATGAGCAGTTCTTC. Its translation is CASSPNAGTVYNEQFF.

This clonotype was counted many times. The chain couples TRBV7-2 to TRBJ2-3, with D possibly called TRBD1 or TRBD2 (5 bases each). This CDR3 comprises 14 residues. Per germline, CDR1 SGHTA and CDR2 FQGNSA. V shed 5 bases and J shed 2 bases, with 11 bases lying between them. CDR3 bases: TGTGCCAGCAGCCCCCGAGGGGCCACAGATACGCAGTATTTT. Protein product: CASSPRGATDTQYF.

This clonotype was recorded a few times. One end of the junction varies from germline; a read error may be responsible. This chain links TRBV23-1 with TRBJ1-4, with a weak D call TRBD1 (6 bases). TRBV23-1 carries the ORF label, with uncertain function. The CDR3 has 19 amino acids. The CDR3 bases are TGCGCCAGCAGTCACCGACTCACAGGGATCCCTCATCCTAATCAAAAACTGTTTTTT. This codes for CASSHRLTGIPHPNQKLFF.

The V gene is TRBV7-2, the J gene TRBJ1-2; 7 bases are a match to TRBD1. The CDR3 has 14 amino acids. CDR1 and CDR2 from the germline V gene are SGHTA and FQGNSA. Trimming removed 0 bases from V and 4 bases from J; junction bases left unmatched: 2. The CDR3 sequence is CASSLAGQSYGYTF. CDR3 sequence (DNA): TGTGCCAGCAGCTTAGCGGGACAGAGCTATGGCTACACCTTC.

The V call is TRBV2, the J call TRBJ1-5; D uncertain. Between the trimmed V and J ends, which lost 6 bases and 0 bases, there was a span of 6 bases. The CDR3 is made up of 13 amino acids. CDR1 SNHLY and CDR2 FYNNEI come from the germline V gene. The DNA for the CDR3 is TGTGCCAGCAGGCCTTATAGCAATCAGCCCCAGCATTTT. Translation gives CASRPYSNQPQHF.

This clonotype was picked up one time. V usage is TRBV7-9 and J usage is TRBJ2-3; D remains unclear. Between the trimmed V and J ends, which lost 0 bases and 14 bases, there was a span of 12 bases. CDR1 is SEHNR, CDR2 FQNEAQ, per germline (reference sequence). The CDR3 runs 12 residues. CDR3 in DNA: TGTGCCAGCAGCTTAGCCGGCACTGGCGGGTATTTT. This translates into CASSLAGTGGYF.

This clonotype was recorded a few times. J is TRBJ1-1 and V is TRBV12-3 or TRBV12-4; no clear D. V gave up 6 bases and J gave up 0 bases, with 26 bases separating them. The CDR3 is 19 amino acids. The DNA of the CDR3 is TGTGCCAGCAGCCCGGCCCCCTGGGGAGGCTGGGTAATGAACACTGAAGCTTTCTTT. Translation gives CASSPAPWGGWVMNTEAFF.

The rearrangement links TRBV10-3 to TRBJ2-5; 14 bases fit TRBD2. Unmatched junction bases numbered 7, after V lost 5 bases and J lost 5 bases. Germline V gene sequence: CDR1 ENHRY, CDR2 SYGVKD. The CDR3 extends over 16 amino acids. The CDR3, as DNA: TGTGCCATCAGTTCCGGGACTAGCGGGAGCCAGGAGACCCAGTACTTC. It yields the protein CAISSGTSGSQETQYF.

This rearrangement joins TRBV7-2 to TRBJ2-3; the match to TRBD2 covers 11 bases. The CDR3 sequence is 16 residues long. The junction had 6 bases not matched to a gene; V was cut back by 2 bases and J by 5 bases. Germline V lookup: CDR1 SGHTA, CDR2 FQGNSA. Here the CDR3 reads CASSLSPGTSGDTQYF. For the CDR3, the DNA is TGTGCCAGCAGCTTAAGTCCCGGGACTAGCGGAGATACGCAGTATTTT.

V usage is TRBV6-8 and J usage is TRBJ2-7, with 10 bases aligning to TRBD1. This CDR3 is built from 14 residues. J lost 6 bases, V lost 6 bases, and 8 bases had no gene match. Germline-derived CDR1 and CDR2 are MNHGY and SAAAGT. CDR3 region: CASRTGTGVSEQYF. As DNA, the CDR3 is TGTGCCAGCAGGACCGGGACAGGGGTAAGCGAGCAGTACTTC.

This clonotype was seen a single time. This rearrangement joins TRBV6-5 to TRBJ1-5; 8 bases line up with TRBD1. V lost 6 bases to trimming and J lost 5 bases; unmatched junction nucleotides: 9. The CDR3 sequence is 15 residues long. Per germline, CDR1 MNHEY and CDR2 SVGAGI. CDR3 nucleotides: TGTGCCAGCAGCCTTGGGACAGGTGAGGATCAGCCCCAGCATTTT. It translates to CASSLGTGEDQPQHF.

In its sample, this clonotype was seen a few times. This chain uses TRBV7-2 with TRBJ1-5, with D unclear. The CDR3 sequence is 15 residues long. Trimming stripped 3 bases from V and 1 base from J, with 10 bases between. Germline V CDR1 and CDR2: SGHTA, FQGNSA. CDR3 region: CASSFGVGSNQPQHF. The CDR3 DNA reads TGTGCCAGCAGCTTCGGGGTGGGGAGCAATCAGCCCCAGCATTTT.